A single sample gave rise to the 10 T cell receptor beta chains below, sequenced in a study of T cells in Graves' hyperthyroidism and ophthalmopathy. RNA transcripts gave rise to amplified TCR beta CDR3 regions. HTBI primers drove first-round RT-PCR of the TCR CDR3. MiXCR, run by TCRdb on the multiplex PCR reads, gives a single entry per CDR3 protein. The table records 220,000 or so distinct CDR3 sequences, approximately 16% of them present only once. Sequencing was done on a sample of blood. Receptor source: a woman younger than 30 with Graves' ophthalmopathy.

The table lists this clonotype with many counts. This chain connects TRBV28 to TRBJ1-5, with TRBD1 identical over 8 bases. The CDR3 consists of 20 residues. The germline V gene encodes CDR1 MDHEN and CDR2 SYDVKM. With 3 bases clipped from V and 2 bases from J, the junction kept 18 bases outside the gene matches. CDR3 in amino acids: CASSFSRGRDYVLGNQPQHF. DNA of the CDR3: TGTGCCAGCAGTTTCTCCAGGGGGCGCGATTACGTCTTGGGCAATCAGCCCCAGCATTTT.

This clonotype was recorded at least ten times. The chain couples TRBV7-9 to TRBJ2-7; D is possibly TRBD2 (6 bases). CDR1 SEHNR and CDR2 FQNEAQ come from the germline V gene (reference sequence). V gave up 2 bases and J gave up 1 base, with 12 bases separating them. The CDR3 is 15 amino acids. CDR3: CASSLLLAGSYEQYF. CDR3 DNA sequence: TGTGCCAGCAGCTTACTTTTGGCGGGGTCCTACGAGCAGTACTTC.

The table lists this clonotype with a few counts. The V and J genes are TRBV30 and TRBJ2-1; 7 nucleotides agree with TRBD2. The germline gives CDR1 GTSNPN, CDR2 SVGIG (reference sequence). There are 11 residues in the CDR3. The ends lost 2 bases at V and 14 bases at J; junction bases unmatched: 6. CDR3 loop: CAWSPGGTKFF. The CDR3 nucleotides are TGTGCCTGGAGTCCAGGAGGGACTAAGTTCTTC.

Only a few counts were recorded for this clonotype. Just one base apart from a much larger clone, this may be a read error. The CDR3 DNA reads TGCGCCAGCAGGCGGGAAGGGGTAGGGACCCAGTACTTC. Translated: CASRREGVGTQYF. The chain combines TRBV5-1 with TRBJ2-5; D is perhaps TRBD2 (6 bases). Looked up from germline, CDR1 is SGHRS and CDR2 is YFSETQ. Trimming pared 5 bases from V and 7 bases from J, leaving 15 bases between. The CDR3 loop spans 13 amino acids.

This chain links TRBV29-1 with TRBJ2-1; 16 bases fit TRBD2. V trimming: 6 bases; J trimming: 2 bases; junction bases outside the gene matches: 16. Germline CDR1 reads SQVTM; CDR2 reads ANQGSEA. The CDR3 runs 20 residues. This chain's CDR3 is CSVCLIGTSGRAHAYNEQFF. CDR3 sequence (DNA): TGCAGCGTCTGTTTGATCGGGACTAGCGGGAGGGCCCACGCCTACAATGAGCAGTTCTTC.

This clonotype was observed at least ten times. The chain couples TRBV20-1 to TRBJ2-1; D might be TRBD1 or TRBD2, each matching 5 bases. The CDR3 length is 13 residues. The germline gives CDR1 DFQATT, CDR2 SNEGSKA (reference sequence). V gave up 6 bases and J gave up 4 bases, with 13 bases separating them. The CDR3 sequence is CSALWDPYNEQFF. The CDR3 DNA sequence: TGCAGTGCGCTTTGGGACCCGTACAATGAGCAGTTCTTC.

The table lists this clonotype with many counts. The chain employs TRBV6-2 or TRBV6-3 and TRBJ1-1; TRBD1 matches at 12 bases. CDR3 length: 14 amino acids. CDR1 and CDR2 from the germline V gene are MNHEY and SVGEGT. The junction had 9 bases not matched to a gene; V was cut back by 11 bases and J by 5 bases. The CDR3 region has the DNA TGTGCCGGACGGGGGGGACAGGGGGCTACTGAAGCTTTCTTT. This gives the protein CAGRGGQGATEAFF.

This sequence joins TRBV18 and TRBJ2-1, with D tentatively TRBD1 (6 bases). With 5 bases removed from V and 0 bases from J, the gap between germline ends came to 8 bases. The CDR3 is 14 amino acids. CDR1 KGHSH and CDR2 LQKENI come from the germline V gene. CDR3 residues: CASSDRPSYNEQFF. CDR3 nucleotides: TGTGCCAGCTCAGACAGGCCCTCCTACAATGAGCAGTTCTTC.

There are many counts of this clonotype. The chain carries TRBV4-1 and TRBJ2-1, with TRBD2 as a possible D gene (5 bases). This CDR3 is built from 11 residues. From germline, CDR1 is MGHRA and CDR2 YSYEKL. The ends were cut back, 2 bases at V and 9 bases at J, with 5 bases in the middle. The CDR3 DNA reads TGCGCCAGCAGCCAACGGGGTGAGCAGTTCTTC. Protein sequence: CASSQRGEQFF.

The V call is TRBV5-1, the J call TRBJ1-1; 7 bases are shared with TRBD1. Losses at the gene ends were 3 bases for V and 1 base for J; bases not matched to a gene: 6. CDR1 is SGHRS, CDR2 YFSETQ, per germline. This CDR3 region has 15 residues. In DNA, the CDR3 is TGCGCCAGCAGCTCAGGGGGAAGTGGGAACACTGAAGCTTTCTTT. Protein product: CASSSGGSGNTEAFF.